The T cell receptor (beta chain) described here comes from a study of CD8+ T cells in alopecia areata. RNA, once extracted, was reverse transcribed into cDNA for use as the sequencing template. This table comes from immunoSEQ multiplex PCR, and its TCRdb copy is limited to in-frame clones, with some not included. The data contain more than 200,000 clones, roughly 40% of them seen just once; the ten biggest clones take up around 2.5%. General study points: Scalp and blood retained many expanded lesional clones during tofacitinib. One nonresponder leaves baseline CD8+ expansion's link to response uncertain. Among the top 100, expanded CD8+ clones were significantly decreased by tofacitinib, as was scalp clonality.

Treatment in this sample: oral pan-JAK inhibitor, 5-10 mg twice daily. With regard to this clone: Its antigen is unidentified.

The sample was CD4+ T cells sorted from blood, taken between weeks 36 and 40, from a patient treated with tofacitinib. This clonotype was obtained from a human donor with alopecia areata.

The CDR3 here is CSVEASGRYEQYF. The CDR3 DNA reads TGCAGCGTTGAAGCTAGCGGGAGATACGAGCAGTACTTC. The chain couples TRBV29-1 to TRBJ2-7; the match to TRBD2 covers 10 bases. V was pared by 1 base and J by 4 bases, with 1 base of the junction left unmatched. The CDR3 runs to 13 residues. Germline values: CDR1 SQVTM, CDR2 ANQGSEA.